The 7 T cell receptor beta chains listed next were all sequenced from one sample in a study of T cell responses to AZD1222 COVID-19 vaccine (dated by TCRdb to the early 2020s). The library relied on the immunoSEQ multiplex PCR assay. As stored in TCRdb, this immuneACCESS dataset retains in-frame rearrangements with V and J assigned. A fraction of the clones does not appear; measured against another copy, unresolved V genes explain less than half of the discrepancy, and the remainder lacks a known reason. The table for this sample lists around 90,000 clones; roughly 89% of them were counted only once. Roughly 5% of the sample is taken by the ten largest. The sample's time point label, in plain terms: baseline before first vaccination. Interpreted using the paper, the treatment or condition label stands for: meningococcal conjugate vaccine given as trial control. Sequenced material: peripheral blood, taken on day 0 of MenACWY control vaccination. Receptors originate from an adult in good health.

This clone was picked up a small number of times. The chain links TRBV19 to TRBJ2-5; 12 nucleotides agree with TRBD1. Germline CDR1 LNHDA, CDR2 SQIVND (reference sequence). Unmatched junction bases numbered 7, after V lost 6 bases and J lost 5 bases. The CDR3 runs 15 residues. This CDR3 is CASSPGQGASETQYF. DNA for the CDR3: TGTGCCAGTAGCCCGGGACAGGGGGCTTCGGAGACCCAGTACTTC.

This clone was counted once. The chain couples TRBV5-1 to TRBJ2-6; D remains ambiguous. CDR3 length: 16 amino acids. The germline gives CDR1 SGHRS, CDR2 YFSETQ. The germline V and J ends were trimmed by 0 bases and 0 bases, with 7 bases remaining between them. CDR3 residues: CASSLVADSGANVLTF. In nucleotides, the CDR3 is TGCGCCAGCAGCTTGGTGGCAGACTCTGGGGCCAACGTCCTGACTTTC.

The chain uses TRBV11-2 and TRBJ1-4; TRBD1 matches 7 bases. The CDR3 is 14 amino acids. The V segment lost 4 bases and the J segment 8 bases; nucleotides outside the gene matches: 7. Germline V lookup: CDR1 SGHAT, CDR2 FQNNGV. The CDR3 loop reads CASSSGDSREKLFF. For the CDR3, the DNA is TGTGCCAGCAGCTCAGGGGACAGCAGAGAAAAACTGTTTTTT.

The chain employs TRBV19 and TRBJ2-1; D possibly corresponds to TRBD2 (6 bases). The V end lost 3 bases, the J end lost 6 bases, and 18 bases lay between the germline ends. Germline CDR1 is LNHDA and CDR2 is SQIVND (reference sequence). This CDR3 region has 16 residues. The CDR3 region has the DNA TGTGCCAGTAGTATCGCCGGGACTTCGAGGGGCAATGAGCAGTTCTTC. Residues: CASSIAGTSRGNEQFF.

This chain uses TRBV12-3 or TRBV12-4 with TRBJ1-1; D unclear. The length of the CDR3 is 13 residues. With 3 bases removed from V and 2 bases from J, the gap between germline ends came to 7 bases. The CDR3 reads CASSFGLNTEAFF. The CDR3 region has the DNA TGTGCCAGCAGTTTCGGACTAAACACTGAAGCTTTCTTT.

The CDR3 loop is CASSLAGLAGVNTGELFF. The CDR3 DNA reads TGCGCCAGCAGCTTGGCCGGACTAGCGGGGGTAAACACCGGGGAGCTGTTTTTT. The V and J genes are TRBV5-1 and TRBJ2-2; TRBD2 agrees at 13 bases. Per the germline V gene, CDR1 is SGHRS and CDR2 is YFSETQ. This CDR3 spans 18 amino acids. The V and J ends lost 0 bases and 2 bases, in that order; junction bases with no gene match: 4.

The chain recombines TRBV5-4 with TRBJ1-1, with 9 bases lining up with TRBD1. V lost 2 bases and J lost 4; bases outside the gene matches: 3. Germline CDR1 reads SGHNT; CDR2 reads YYREEE (reference sequence). This CDR3 region has 14 residues. The CDR3 region has the DNA TGTGCCAGCAGCTTAAGACAGGGGGTCACTGAAGCTTTCTTT. Residues: CASSLRQGVTEAFF.